Each of the 21 T cell receptor beta chains below was sequenced from the same sample in a study of T-cell reconstitution after alpha-beta-depleted transplantation in children. For TCRbeta, the library was prepared with unique molecular identifiers. One entry per CDR3 protein, called by TCRdb with MiXCR from the PCR reads. This table holds roughly 790,000 distinct CDR3 sequences, about 16% found once. Material: PBMCs, mostly from graft donor cells, obtained 360 days after TCRalphabeta/CD19-depleted stem cell transplant. The receptors were sampled from a male patient between 10 and 17 years old who had a stem cell transplant for acute lymphoblastic leukemia, so the T cells may come from the graft donor.

The chain recombines TRBV7-9 with TRBJ2-2; 8 nucleotides line up with TRBD1. The CDR3 has 17 residues. From germline, CDR1 is SEHNR and CDR2 FQNEAQ (reference sequence). Trimming at V came to 3 bases and at J to 3 bases, leaving 9 bases not matched to a gene. The CDR3 region has the DNA TGTGCCAGCAGCTTCCTTCAGACAGGGGTACACACCGGGGAGCTGTTTTTT. Amino acids: CASSFLQTGVHTGELFF.

The rearrangement uses TRBV5-1 and TRBJ2-1, with 10 bases identical to TRBD2. The germline gives CDR1 SGHRS, CDR2 YFSETQ. There are 14 residues in the CDR3. The J segment lost 10 bases and the V segment lost 1 base, leaving 5 bases of the junction unmatched. The DNA for the CDR3 is TGCGCCAGCAGCTTGCTAGCGGGAGCCCCCGAGCAGTTCTTC. It specifies CASSLLAGAPEQFF.

This chain uses TRBV19 with TRBJ1-1; a possible D gene is TRBD1 (5 bases). There are 14 residues in the CDR3. Germline CDR1 is LNHDA and CDR2 is SQIVND (reference sequence). V gave up 7 bases and J gave up 1 base, with 13 bases separating them. The CDR3, as DNA: TGTGCCAGTAAGGCGGGTGACAGGAACACTGAAGCTTTCTTT. It encodes CASKAGDRNTEAFF.

The chain couples TRBV24-1 to TRBJ2-1; D is perhaps TRBD1 or TRBD2 (5 bases each). The germline V gene has CDR1 KGHDR and CDR2 SFDVKD. The length of the CDR3 is 12 residues. With 1 base removed from V and 10 bases from J, the gap between germline ends came to 7 bases. The CDR3 loop is CATSDFGTEQFF. CDR3 nucleotide sequence: TGTGCCACCAGTGATTTCGGGACGGAGCAGTTCTTC.

In regard to this clonotype: The junction differs from germline at one of its ends, possibly a read error. The chain carries TRBV3-1 and TRBJ2-2; D is possibly TRBD1 (5 bases). This CDR3 has 19 residues. Germline CDR1 LGHDT, CDR2 YNNKEL (reference sequence). As DNA, the CDR3 is TGTGCCAGCTGCCATGTCCCTAGTCGGGCCAGGGTCAACACCGGGGAGCTGTTTTTT. This codes for CASCHVPSRARVNTGELFF.

The genes are TRBV5-1 and TRBJ1-2; the D gene is possibly TRBD1 (5 bases). Trimming removed 0 bases from V and 3 bases from J, with 12 bases in between. Germline CDR1 and CDR2: SGHRS and YFSETQ. This CDR3 is 15 amino acids long. CDR3 region: CASSLDGEGDYGYTF. The CDR3 region has the DNA TGCGCCAGCAGCTTGGATGGAGAAGGGGACTATGGCTACACCTTC. Filled out from reference TRBV5-1 and TRBJ1-2, the complete variable domain reads KAGVTQTPRYLIKTRGQQVTLSCSPISGHRSVSWYQQTPGQGLQFLFEYFSETQRNKGNFPGRFSGRQFSNSRSEMNVSTLELGDSALYLCASSLDGEGDYGYTFGSGTRLTVV.

This clonotype was observed many times. The chain joins TRBV12-3 or TRBV12-4 to TRBJ2-7; 10 nucleotides align to TRBD1. This CDR3 contains 14 residues. Trimming removed 5 bases from V and 4 bases from J; junction bases left unmatched: 5. CDR3 sequence: CASSPGQGHYEQYF. The CDR3 coding sequence is TGTGCCAGCAGTCCGGGACAGGGGCATTACGAGCAGTACTTC.

The V gene is TRBV5-1, the J gene TRBJ2-7, with D hard to call. This CDR3 is built from 13 residues. V was pared by 3 bases and J by 6 bases, with 13 bases between. In germline, CDR1 is SGHRS, CDR2 YFSETQ. DNA for the CDR3: TGCGCCAGCAGCTGGCCGGGTCTATCCGAGCAGTACTTC. Its translation is CASSWPGLSEQYF.

This clonotype has a handful of counts. The chain carries TRBV14 and TRBJ2-1; D call uncertain. The V gene lost 7 bases and the J gene lost 7 bases, with 17 bases spanning the gap. The CDR3 has 14 amino acids. Germline loops: CDR1 SGHDN, CDR2 FVKESK. CDR3 coding DNA: TGTGCCAGCACCCCCCATCAGTTTGGAAATGAGCAGTTCTTC. Protein product: CASTPHQFGNEQFF.

In its sample, this clonotype was seen a few times. This chain links TRBV4-1 with TRBJ1-5; D gene uncertain. Germline V CDR1 and CDR2: MGHRA, YSYEKL. Trimming removed 3 bases from V and 1 base from J, with 7 bases in between. The CDR3 is made up of 14 amino acids. The CDR3 sequence: CASSHPLSNQPQHF. CDR3 nucleotide sequence: TGCGCCAGCAGCCACCCGTTAAGCAATCAGCCCCAGCATTTT.

A note on this clonotype: The junction differs from germline at one of its ends, possibly a read error. The DNA of the CDR3 is TGTGCCTGTAGTTGGCGGGGGGACCAGCCCCAGCATTTT. Amino acids: CACSWRGDQPQHF. The genes are TRBV19 and TRBJ1-5, with a tentative D call TRBD1 (5 bases). Germline V gives CDR1 LNHDA, CDR2 SQIVND (reference sequence). The CDR3 runs 13 residues. The variable domain in full, with the rest retrieved from reference TRBV19 and TRBJ1-5, is DGGITQSPKYLFRKEGQNVTLSCEQNLNHDAMYWYRQDPGQGLRLIYYSQIVNDFQKGDIAEGYSVSREKKESFPLTVTSAQKNPTAFYLCACSWRGDQPQHFGDGTRLSIL.

This clonotype was counted ten times or more. The chain links TRBV20-1 to TRBJ2-1; no firm D call. In germline, CDR1 is DFQATT, CDR2 SNEGSKA (reference sequence). V gave up 4 bases and J gave up 4 bases, with 8 bases separating them. CDR3 length equals 12 residues. Written as DNA, the CDR3 is TGCAGTGCTATCTGGGATTACAATGAGCAGTTCTTC. As protein: CSAIWDYNEQFF.

The rearrangement links TRBV16 to TRBJ1-6, with no clear D. CDR1 and CDR2 from the germline V gene are KGHSY and FQNENV. The CDR3 loop spans 15 amino acids. V dropped 0 bases and J dropped 8 bases, with 11 bases sitting between them. This CDR3 is CASSQSLTDYSPLHF. CDR3 bases: TGTGCCAGCAGCCAATCGTTAACAGATTATTCACCCCTCCACTTT.

This clonotype was detected only a few times. The chain couples TRBV10-3 to TRBJ1-1, with D maybe TRBD1 (6 bases). The CDR3 has 16 residues. Germline assignment: CDR1 ENHRY and CDR2 SYGVKD. The ends were cut back, 0 bases at V and 4 bases at J, with 15 bases in the middle. The CDR3 region is CAISESGRGRGTEAFF. DNA of the CDR3: TGTGCCATCAGTGAGTCCGGCAGGGGACGGGGCACTGAAGCTTTCTTT.

This rearrangement joins TRBV6-1 to TRBJ2-7, with D possibly matching TRBD1 (6 bases). Germline values: CDR1 MNHNS, CDR2 SASEGT. Between the trimmed V and J ends, which lost 6 bases and 2 bases, there was a span of 14 bases. This CDR3 region has 14 residues. CDR3 sequence reads: CASRAHREPYEQYF. The DNA for the CDR3 is TGTGCCAGCAGAGCCCACAGGGAACCCTACGAGCAGTACTTC.

The V gene is TRBV6-4, the J gene TRBJ2-2; TRBD2 matches at 8 bases. The J segment lost 2 bases and the V segment lost 7 bases, leaving 3 bases of the junction unmatched. Germline CDR1 MRHNA, CDR2 SNTAGT. This CDR3 spans 14 amino acids. The CDR3 sequence: CASKLAENTGELFF. CDR3 bases: TGTGCCAGCAAACTAGCGGAAAACACCGGGGAGCTGTTTTTT.

The rearrangement joins TRBV12-3 or TRBV12-4 to TRBJ2-7; the D gene is possibly TRBD1 (6 bases). The CDR3 is made up of 15 amino acids. The V end lost 6 bases, the J end lost 3 bases, and 18 bases lay between the germline ends. CDR3 sequence: CASSPLGGSRYEQYF. The CDR3 DNA is TGTGCCAGCAGCCCGCTAGGGGGTAGTCGCTACGAGCAGTACTTC.

This clonotype turned up a few times. The chain is built from TRBV29-1 and TRBJ2-1; possible D gene TRBD2, 5 bases. CDR3 length: 17 residues. Trimming pared 1 base from V and 1 base from J, leaving 17 bases between. The germline V gene has CDR1 SQVTM and CDR2 ANQGSEA. This CDR3 reads CSVEGGWVTYSYNEQFF. CDR3 sequence (DNA): TGCAGCGTTGAAGGAGGGTGGGTCACGTATTCCTACAATGAGCAGTTCTTC.

This clonotype came up a few times. The chain combines TRBV20-1 with TRBJ2-5, with D hard to call. V dropped 2 bases and J dropped 5 bases, with 15 bases sitting between them. The CDR3 is 14 amino acids. Germline V gene lookup returns CDR1 DFQATT and CDR2 SNEGSKA (reference sequence). In nucleotides, the CDR3 is TGCAGTGCTAGACGGACGACCCCATGGGAGACCCAGTACTTC. Protein: CSARRTTPWETQYF.

The V and J genes are TRBV19 and TRBJ1-1, with D perhaps matching TRBD1 (5 bases). The CDR3 contains 12 residues. V was pared by 9 bases and J by 4 bases, with 12 bases between. Germline CDR1 and CDR2: LNHDA and SQIVND (reference sequence). This CDR3 reads CASRDQGTEAFF. DNA for the CDR3: TGTGCCAGCAGAGACCAGGGCACTGAAGCTTTCTTT. The full variable domain, its missing parts supplied by reference TRBV19 and TRBJ1-1, is DGGITQSPKYLFRKEGQNVTLSCEQNLNHDAMYWYRQDPGQGLRLIYYSQIVNDFQKGDIAEGYSVSREKKESFPLTVTSAQKNPTAFYLCASRDQGTEAFFGQGTRLTVV.

This clonotype has at least ten counts. The J gene is TRBJ2-1, the V gene TRBV5-1, with 9 bases fitting TRBD2. The germline gives CDR1 SGHRS, CDR2 YFSETQ. Trimming took 4 bases from V and 8 from J; bases not matched to a gene: 16. The CDR3 covers 17 residues. The CDR3 here is CASSEVSGSWGGDEQFF. CDR3 bases: TGCGCCAGCAGCGAAGTTAGCGGGAGCTGGGGGGGCGATGAGCAGTTCTTC.